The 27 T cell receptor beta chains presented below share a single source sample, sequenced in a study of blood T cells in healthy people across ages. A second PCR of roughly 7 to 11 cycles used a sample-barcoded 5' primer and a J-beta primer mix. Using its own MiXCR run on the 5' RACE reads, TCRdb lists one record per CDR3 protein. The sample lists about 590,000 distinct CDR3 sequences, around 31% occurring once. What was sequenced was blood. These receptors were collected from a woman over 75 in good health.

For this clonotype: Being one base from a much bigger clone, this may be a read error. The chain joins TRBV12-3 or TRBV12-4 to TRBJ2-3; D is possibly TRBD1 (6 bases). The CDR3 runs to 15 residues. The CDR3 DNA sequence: TGTGCCAGCAATCCCCCAGGCAGGGGCACAGATGCGCAGTATTTT. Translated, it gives CASNPPGRGTDAQYF.

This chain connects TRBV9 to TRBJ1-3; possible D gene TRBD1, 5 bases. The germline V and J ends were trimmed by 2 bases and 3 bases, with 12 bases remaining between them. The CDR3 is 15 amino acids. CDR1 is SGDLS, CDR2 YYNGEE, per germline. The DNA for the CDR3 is TGTGCCAGCAGCGTGGCGTGGGGGAGTGGAAACACCATATATTTT. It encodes CASSVAWGSGNTIYF. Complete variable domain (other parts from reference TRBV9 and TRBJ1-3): DSGVTQTPKHLITATGQRVTLRCSPRSGDLSVYWYQQSLDQGLQFLIQYYNGEERAKGNILERFSAQQFPDLHSELNLSSLELGDSALYFCASSVAWGSGNTIYFGEGSWLTVV.

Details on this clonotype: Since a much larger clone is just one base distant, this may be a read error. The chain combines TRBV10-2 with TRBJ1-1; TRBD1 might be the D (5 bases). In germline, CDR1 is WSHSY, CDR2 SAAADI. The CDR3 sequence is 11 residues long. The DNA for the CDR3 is TGCGCCTGCAGTGAGGGGACTGAAGCTTTCTTT. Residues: CACSEGTEAFF.

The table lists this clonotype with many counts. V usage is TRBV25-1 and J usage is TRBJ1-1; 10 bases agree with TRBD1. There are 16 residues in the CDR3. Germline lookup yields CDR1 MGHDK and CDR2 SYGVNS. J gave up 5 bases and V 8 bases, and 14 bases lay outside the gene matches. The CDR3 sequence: CASFPTGGLGGTEAFF. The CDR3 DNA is TGTGCCAGCTTCCCGACAGGGGGCCTCGGGGGGACTGAAGCTTTCTTT. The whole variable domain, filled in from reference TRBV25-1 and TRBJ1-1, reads EADIYQTPRYLVIGTGKKITLECSQTMGHDKMYWYQQDPGMELHLIHYSYGVNSTEKGDLSSESTVSRIRTEHFPLTLESARPSHTSQYLCASFPTGGLGGTEAFFGQGTRLTVV.

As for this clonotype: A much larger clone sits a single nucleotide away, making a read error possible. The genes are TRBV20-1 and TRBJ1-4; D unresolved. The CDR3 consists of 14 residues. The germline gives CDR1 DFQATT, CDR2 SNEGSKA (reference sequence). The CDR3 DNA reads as TGCAGTGCTCCCCGGCGGGATCCTGGAGAAAAACGGTTTTTT. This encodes CSAPRRDPGEKRFF.

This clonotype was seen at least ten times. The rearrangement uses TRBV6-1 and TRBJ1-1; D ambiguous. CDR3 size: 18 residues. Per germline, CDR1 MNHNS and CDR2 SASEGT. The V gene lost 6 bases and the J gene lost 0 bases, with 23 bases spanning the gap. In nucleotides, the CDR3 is TGTGCCAGCAGACCCCCCACATTTTCATTAACAGTGAACACTGAAGCTTTCTTT. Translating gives CASRPPTFSLTVNTEAFF.

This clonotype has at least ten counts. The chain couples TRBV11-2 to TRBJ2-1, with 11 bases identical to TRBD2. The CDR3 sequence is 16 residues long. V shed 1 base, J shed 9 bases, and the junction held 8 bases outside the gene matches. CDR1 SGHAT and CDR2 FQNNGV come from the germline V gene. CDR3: CASSLGIAGGRVEQFF. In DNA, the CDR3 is TGTGCCAGCAGCTTAGGTATAGCGGGGGGGCGAGTTGAGCAGTTCTTC.

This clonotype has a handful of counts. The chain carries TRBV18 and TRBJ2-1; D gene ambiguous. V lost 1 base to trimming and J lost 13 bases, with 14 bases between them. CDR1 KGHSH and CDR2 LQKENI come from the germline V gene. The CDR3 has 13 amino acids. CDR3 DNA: TGTGCCAGCTCACCACTCCTAGGAGAGACCCAGTTCTTC. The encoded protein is CASSPLLGETQFF.

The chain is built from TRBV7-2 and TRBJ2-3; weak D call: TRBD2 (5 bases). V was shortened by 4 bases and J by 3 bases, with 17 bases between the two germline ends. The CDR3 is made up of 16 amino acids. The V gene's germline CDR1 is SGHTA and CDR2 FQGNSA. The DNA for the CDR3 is TGTGCCAGCAGCTCCCCGGGTAGGGAGATAACAGATACGCAGTATTTT. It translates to CASSSPGREITDTQYF.

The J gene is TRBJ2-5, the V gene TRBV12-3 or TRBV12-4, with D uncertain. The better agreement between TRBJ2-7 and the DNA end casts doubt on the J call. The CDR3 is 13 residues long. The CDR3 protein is CASSFNYDTEQYF. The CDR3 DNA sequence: TGTGCCAGCAGTTTTAATTACGACACCGAGCAGTACTTC.

In nucleotides, the CDR3 is TGTGCCAGTAACGGGGGGACCTATGGCTACACCTTC. This encodes CASNGGTYGYTF. The rearrangement uses TRBV28 and TRBJ1-2; a possible D gene is TRBD1 (5 bases). The V gene lost 9 bases and the J gene lost 4 bases, with 12 bases spanning the gap. Per the germline V gene, CDR1 is MDHEN and CDR2 is SYDVKM. The CDR3 extends over 12 amino acids.

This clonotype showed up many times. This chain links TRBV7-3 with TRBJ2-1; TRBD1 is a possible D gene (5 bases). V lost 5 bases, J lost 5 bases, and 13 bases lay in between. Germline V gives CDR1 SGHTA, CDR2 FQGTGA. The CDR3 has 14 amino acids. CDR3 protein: CASSPSDSHNEQFF. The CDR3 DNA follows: TGTGCCAGCAGCCCAAGTGACAGCCACAATGAGCAGTTCTTC.

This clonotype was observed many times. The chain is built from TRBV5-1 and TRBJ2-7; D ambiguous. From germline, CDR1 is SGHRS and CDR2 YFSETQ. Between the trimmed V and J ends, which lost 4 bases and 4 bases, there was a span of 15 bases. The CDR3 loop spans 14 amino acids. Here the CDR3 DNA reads TGCGCCAGCAGCCCCATCACCTCAGGTTACGAGCAGTACTTC. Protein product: CASSPITSGYEQYF.

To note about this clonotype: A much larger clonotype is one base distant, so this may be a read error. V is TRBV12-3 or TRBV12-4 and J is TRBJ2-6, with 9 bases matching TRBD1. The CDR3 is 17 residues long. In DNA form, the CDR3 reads TGTGCCAGCAGGCTCGGACAGGGGCAGGCTGGGGCCAACGTCCGGACTTTC. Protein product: CASRLGQGQAGANVRTF.

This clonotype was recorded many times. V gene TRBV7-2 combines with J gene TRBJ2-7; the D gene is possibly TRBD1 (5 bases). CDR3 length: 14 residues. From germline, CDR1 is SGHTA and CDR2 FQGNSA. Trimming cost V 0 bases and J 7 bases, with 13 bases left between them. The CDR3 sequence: CASSLAKGQGEQYF. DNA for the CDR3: TGTGCCAGCAGCTTAGCGAAGGGGCAAGGTGAGCAGTACTTC.

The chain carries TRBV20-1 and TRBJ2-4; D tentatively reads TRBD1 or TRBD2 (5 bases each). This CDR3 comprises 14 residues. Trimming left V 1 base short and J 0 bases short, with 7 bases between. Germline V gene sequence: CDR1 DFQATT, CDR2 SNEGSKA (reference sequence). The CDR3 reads CSARAGTAKNIQYF. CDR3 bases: TGCAGTGCTAGAGCCGGGACAGCCAAAAACATTCAGTACTTC.

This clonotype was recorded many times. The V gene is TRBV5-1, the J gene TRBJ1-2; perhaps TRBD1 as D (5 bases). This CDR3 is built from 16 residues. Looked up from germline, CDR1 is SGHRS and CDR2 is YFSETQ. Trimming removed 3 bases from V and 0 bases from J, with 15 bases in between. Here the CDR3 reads CASSSGLNPSNYGYTF. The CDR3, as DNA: TGCGCCAGCAGCTCGGGACTCAACCCTTCTAACTATGGCTACACCTTC.

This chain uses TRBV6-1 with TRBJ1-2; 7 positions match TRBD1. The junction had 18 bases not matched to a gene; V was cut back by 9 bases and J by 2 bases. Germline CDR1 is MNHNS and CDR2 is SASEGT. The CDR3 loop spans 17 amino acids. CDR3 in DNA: TGTGCCAGGTTCAACTTCCAAGTAGGGACAGACAACTATGGCTACACCTTC. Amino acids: CARFNFQVGTDNYGYTF.

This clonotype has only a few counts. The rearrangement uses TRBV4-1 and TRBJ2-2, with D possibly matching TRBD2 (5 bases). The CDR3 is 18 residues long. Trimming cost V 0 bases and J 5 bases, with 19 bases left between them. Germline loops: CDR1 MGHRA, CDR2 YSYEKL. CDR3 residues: CASSQDLFGLGGTGELFF. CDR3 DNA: TGCGCCAGCAGCCAAGATCTGTTCGGACTCGGCGGGACCGGGGAGCTGTTTTTT.

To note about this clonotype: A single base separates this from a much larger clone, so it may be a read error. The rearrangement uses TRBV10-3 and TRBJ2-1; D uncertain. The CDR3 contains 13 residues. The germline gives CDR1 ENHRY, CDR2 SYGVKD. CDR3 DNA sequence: TGTGCCATCAGGAGAGAGGTGGGCAATGAGCAGGTCTTC. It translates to CAIRREVGNEQVF.

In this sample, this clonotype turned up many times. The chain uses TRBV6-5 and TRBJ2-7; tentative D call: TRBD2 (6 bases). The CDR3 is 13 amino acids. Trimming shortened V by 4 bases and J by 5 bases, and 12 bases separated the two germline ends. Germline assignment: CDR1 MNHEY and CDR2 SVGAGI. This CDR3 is CASSSGVRHEQYF. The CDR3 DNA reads TGTGCCAGCAGTTCGGGGGTTCGGCACGAGCAGTACTTC.

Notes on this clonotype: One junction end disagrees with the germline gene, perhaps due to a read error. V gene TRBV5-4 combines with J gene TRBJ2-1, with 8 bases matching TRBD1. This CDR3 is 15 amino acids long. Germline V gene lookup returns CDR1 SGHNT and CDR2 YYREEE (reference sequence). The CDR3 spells CACSRGQGSYNEQFF. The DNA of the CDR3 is TGTGCCTGCAGCCGCGGACAGGGCTCCTACAATGAGCAGTTCTTC. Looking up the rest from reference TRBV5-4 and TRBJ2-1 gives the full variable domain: ETGVTQSPTHLIKTRGQQVTLRCSSQSGHNTVSWYQQALGQGPQFIFQYYREEENGRGNFPPRFSGLQFPNYSSELNVNALELDDSALYLCACSRGQGSYNEQFFGPGTRLTVL.

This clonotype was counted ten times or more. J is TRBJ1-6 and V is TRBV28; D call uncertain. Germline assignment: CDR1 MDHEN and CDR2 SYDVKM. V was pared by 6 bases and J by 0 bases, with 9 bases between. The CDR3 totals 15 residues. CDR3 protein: CASRSSSSYNSPLHF. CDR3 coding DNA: TGTGCCAGCAGGAGCTCGAGCTCCTATAATTCACCCCTCCACTTT.

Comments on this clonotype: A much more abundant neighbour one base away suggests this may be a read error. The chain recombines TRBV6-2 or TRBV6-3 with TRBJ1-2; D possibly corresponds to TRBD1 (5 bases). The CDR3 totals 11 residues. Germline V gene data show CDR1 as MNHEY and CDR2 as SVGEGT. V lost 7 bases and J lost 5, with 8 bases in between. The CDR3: CASTAGYGYTF. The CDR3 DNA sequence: TGTGCCAGCACTGCAGGGTATGGCTACACCTTC.

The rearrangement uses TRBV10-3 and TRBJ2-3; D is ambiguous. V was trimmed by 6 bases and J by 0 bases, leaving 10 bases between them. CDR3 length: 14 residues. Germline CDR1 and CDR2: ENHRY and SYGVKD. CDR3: CAIRQTDSTDTQYF. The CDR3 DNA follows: TGTGCCATCAGACAAACTGATAGCACAGATACGCAGTATTTT.

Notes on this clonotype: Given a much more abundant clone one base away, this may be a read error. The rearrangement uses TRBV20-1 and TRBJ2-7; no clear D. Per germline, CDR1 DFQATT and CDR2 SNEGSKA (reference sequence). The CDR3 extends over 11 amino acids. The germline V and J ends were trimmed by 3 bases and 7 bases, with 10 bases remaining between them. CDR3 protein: CSARSLNEQYF. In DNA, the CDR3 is TGCAGTGCTAGGTCGCTTAATGAGCAGTACTTC.

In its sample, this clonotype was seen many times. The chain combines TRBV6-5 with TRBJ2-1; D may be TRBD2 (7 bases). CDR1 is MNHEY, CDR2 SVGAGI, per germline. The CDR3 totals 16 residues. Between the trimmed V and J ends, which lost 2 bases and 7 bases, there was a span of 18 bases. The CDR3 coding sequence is TGTGCCAGCAGTTACGGAAGGGGAGGGGGGCTGAATGAGCAGTTCTTC. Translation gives CASSYGRGGGLNEQFF.